This T cell receptor beta chain appears in the sequencing data of a study of shared T cell receptors in the human thymus (dated by TCRdb to about 2021). The study in broad terms: The study investigated the way shared, self-reactive T-cell receptor alpha chains are produced in the human thymus.

Receptor amplification or capture employed the immunoSEQ multiplex PCR assay. Sourced from immuneACCESS, this table was stored by TCRdb with only in-frame sequences that have V and J called. A share of the clones is absent; for the studies checked, an unresolved V gene accounts for under half, and the remainder has no known explanation. The sample has hundreds of thousands of clones on record, approximately 80% of them singletons. The ten top clones hold 0.013% of the sample. Comments on this clone: Its antigen remains unidentified. No base-level quality is on record; no much larger clone is a single base apart.

V drops 2 bases and J drops 0 bases, leaving 22 bases in between. The CDR3 has 19 amino acids, counting the end cysteine and phenylalanine. CDR3 DNA is the only sequence kept; it has 57 bases, read in frame from the first base. From a lookup of the germline V gene, CDR1 and CDR2 are SGHRS and YFSETQ. In addition, the sample was reused for a study of human thymus T cells. The second publication reports: Immunologically healthy infants undergoing open corrective cardiac surgery for congenital heart defects in Finland were used as donors. Thymus tissue was collected as surgical resects that were removed during corrective cardiac surgery. Biased V and J gene segment usage appeared to be present in both thymic and peripheral blood repertoires. Highly overlapping thymic TCR repertoires among unrelated individuals were reported in the related research. The study used under 10 infant thymus samples plus four related peripheral blood samples to characterize TCR alpha and beta repertoires. The cohort included more than five male and two female infants, with donor ages spanning 7 to 244 days. Thymocytes were released mechanically from tissue and stored at -70 °C as pellets of 10-30 million cells. Genomic DNA was extracted from frozen cell pellets with a QIAsymphony instrument. TCRB and TCRAD loci were amplified from a standardized quantity of quality-controlled genomic DNA using the immunoSEQ multiplex PCR assay. The V(D)J region was spanned by amplicons of a length sufficient to cover the CDR3 and to identify V and J genes. Through the commercial immunoSEQ service, the amplicons were sequenced on an Illumina platform. Primer bias and sequencing errors were corrected as previously described, and TCRAD and TCRB were defined on the basis of the IMGT database. immunoSEQ Analyzer 3.0 and VDJTools were used for repertoire analysis, which covered basic statistics, V/J segment usage, diversity estimates, rarefaction and pairwise overlap. Chao1, ChaoE, Efron-Thisted, Shannon and inverse Simpson indices were used to estimate diversity, which was also estimated on datasets down-sampled to the smallest sample. Repertoire overlap was determined by strict matching of CDR3 nucleotide sequence, V gene and J gene, and Jaccard-based multidimensional scaling clustering was applied. On average, thymus samples gave 800,000 or so unique TCRB clonotypes, whereas blood samples gave 75,000 to 85,000.

This sequence originates from a boy under three years old with a congenital heart defect. Donor details come from another sample of the same person, matched by shared clones. The sequenced material came from thymocytes. The rearranged segments are TRBV5-1 and TRBJ2-3; the D region possibly corresponds to TRBD2 (6 bases align). The nucleotide sequence is given as TGCGCCAGCAGCTTAGGGGTGGGGGACTGGACCGTCAGCACAGATACGCAGTATTTT. It translates as CASSLGVGDWTVSTDTQYF.